These 5 T cell receptor beta chains were all obtained from the same sample, sequenced in a study of T cell clusters in autoimmune cytopenias. Each sample's input was 250 ng genomic DNA, 35,000 to 40,000 genome equivalents. TRB rearrangements were amplified by touch-down multiplex PCR with mixed TRB-A/B primers. Each CDR3 protein gets one entry in TCRdb, which reprocessed the multiplex PCR reads and gives no DNA. Its table records about 5,900 distinct CDR3 sequences. Sequencing input: peripheral blood. All receptors come from a human donor with an autoimmune cytopenia or autoimmune hepatitis (not recorded which).

CDR3 sequence reads: CASSYHSGTGNRAFF. The chain recombines TRBV6-2 or TRBV6-3 with TRBJ1-1; checking the TCRdb D call of TRBD1 is not possible without DNA. Germline lookup yields CDR1 MNHEY and CDR2 SVGEGT. This CDR3 is 15 amino acids long.

Judged by frequency, this clonotype is medium-sized. The chain recombines TRBV6-5 with TRBJ1-2; lacking DNA, the TRBD1 call made by TCRdb goes unchecked. The length of the CDR3 is 17 residues. Germline V gene sequence: CDR1 MNHEY, CDR2 SVGAGI. The CDR3 loop is CASSYMNPRQSNYGYTF.

Judged by frequency, this clonotype is medium-sized. The chain recombines TRBV6-2 or TRBV6-3 with TRBJ1-2; TCRdb proposes TRBD1, but this gene call is untestable without DNA. Germline V gene lookup returns CDR1 MNHEY and CDR2 SVGEGT. The CDR3 extends over 15 amino acids. Here the CDR3 reads CASSYGGTGGGGYTF.

This chain joins TRBV6-5 and TRBJ1-6; the TRBD1 assignment by TCRdb is unverifiable without DNA. CDR3 length equals 16 residues. Germline CDR1 and CDR2: MNHEY and SVGAGI. CDR3 loop: CASSYVSGTGVSPLHF.

The chain is built from TRBV19 and TRBJ2-7; TCRdb names TRBD1, which stays unverified in the absence of DNA. The CDR3 has 14 residues. In germline, CDR1 is LNHDA, CDR2 SQIVND (reference sequence). The CDR3 protein is CASSILQGAYEQYF.